This TCR beta chain appears in the sequencing data of a study of OX40 agonist ivuxolimab in advanced cancers. Overall study results and limits: At 0.1 to 3.0 mg/kg and by week 6, clonal expansion occurred in CD4+ and CD8+ blood T cells.

Note on this clone: Its antigen remains unknown.

Clones were read by immunoSEQ multiplex PCR, and TCRdb kept only the in-frame ones, dropping some. The sample has about 79,000 clones, about 85% seen once. V lost 4 bases to trimming and J lost 0 bases, with 23 bases between them. This CDR3 comprises 19 residues. Germline assignment: CDR1 SGDLS and CDR2 YYNGEE. The receptor was isolated from an adult with an advanced solid tumor such as melanoma, head and neck, liver or kidney cancer. This specimen was CD4+ or CD8+ T cells sorted from blood, taken in a trial of the OX40 agonist ivuxolimab. The rearrangement links TRBV9 to TRBJ2-1; a possible D gene is TRBD2 (6 bases). The CDR3 reads CASSLLQGDWRSSYNEQFF. CDR3 nucleotides: TGTGCCAGCAGCCTCCTCCAAGGGGACTGGCGGAGCTCCTACAATGAGCAGTTCTTC.